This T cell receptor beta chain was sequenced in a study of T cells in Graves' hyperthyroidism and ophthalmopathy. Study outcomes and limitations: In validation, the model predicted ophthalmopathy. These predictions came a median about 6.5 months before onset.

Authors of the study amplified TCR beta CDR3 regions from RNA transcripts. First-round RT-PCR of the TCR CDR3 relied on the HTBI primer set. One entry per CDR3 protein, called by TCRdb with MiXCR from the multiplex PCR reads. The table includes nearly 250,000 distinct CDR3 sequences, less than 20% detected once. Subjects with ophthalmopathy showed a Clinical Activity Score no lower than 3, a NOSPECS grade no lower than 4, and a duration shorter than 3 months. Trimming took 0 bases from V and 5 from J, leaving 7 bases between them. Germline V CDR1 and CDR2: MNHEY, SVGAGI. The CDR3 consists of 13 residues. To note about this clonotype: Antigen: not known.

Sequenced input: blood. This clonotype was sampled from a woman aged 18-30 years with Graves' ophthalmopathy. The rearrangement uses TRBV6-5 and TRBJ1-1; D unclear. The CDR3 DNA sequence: TGTGCCAGCAGTTACTCGCCGGTAACTGAAGCTTTCTTT. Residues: CASSYSPVTEAFF.